These 4 T cell receptor beta chains share one sample of origin, sequenced in a study of blood T cell repertoires in COVID-19. Assay: immunoSEQ multiplex PCR; the TCRdb copy retains only in-frame clones and omits some. The data hold approximately 150,000 clones, with 82% observed a single time. Input material: PBMCs or T cells enriched from blood (not recorded which). The receptors were gathered from a man in his sixties who had recovered from COVID-19.

This rearrangement joins TRBV12-3 or TRBV12-4 to TRBJ2-5; D might be TRBD1 (6 bases). Trimming removed 6 bases at V and 4 bases at J, with 9 bases between. CDR3 length equals 12 residues. The CDR3 nucleotides read TGTGCCAGCAGCCTACAGGGAGAGACCCAGTACTTC. Translating gives CASSLQGETQYF.

The chain is built from TRBV27 and TRBJ2-1; 13 nucleotides align to TRBD2. This CDR3 region has 19 residues. Germline CDR1 MNHEY, CDR2 SMNVEV (reference sequence). With V trimmed by 7 bases and J by 4 bases, 16 bases remained unmatched. For the CDR3, the DNA is TGTGCCAGCACTAACCGGGGACTAGCGGGACTAGGGGGATACAATGAGCAGTTCTTC. Translation: CASTNRGLAGLGGYNEQFF.

This clone was observed a handful of times. V and J are TRBV2 and TRBJ2-4; TRBD2 matches 12 bases. CDR1 SNHLY and CDR2 FYNNEI come from the germline V gene. V shed 1 base and J 3 bases; nucleotides not matched to a gene: 7. The CDR3 is 18 residues long. This CDR3 is CASSEGSSGGALKNIQYF. Written as DNA, the CDR3 is TGTGCCAGCAGTGAAGGGTCTAGCGGGGGGGCCCTCAAAAACATTCAGTACTTC.

The rearrangement uses TRBV2 and TRBJ1-1, with D possibly TRBD1 on 6 matching bases. Germline V lookup: CDR1 SNHLY, CDR2 FYNNEI. V dropped 10 bases and J dropped 4 bases, with 16 bases sitting between them. The CDR3 length is 13 residues. The DNA for the CDR3 is TGTGCCACCTTCCGGGACATCGGCACTGAAGCTTTCTTT. It codes for CATFRDIGTEAFF.